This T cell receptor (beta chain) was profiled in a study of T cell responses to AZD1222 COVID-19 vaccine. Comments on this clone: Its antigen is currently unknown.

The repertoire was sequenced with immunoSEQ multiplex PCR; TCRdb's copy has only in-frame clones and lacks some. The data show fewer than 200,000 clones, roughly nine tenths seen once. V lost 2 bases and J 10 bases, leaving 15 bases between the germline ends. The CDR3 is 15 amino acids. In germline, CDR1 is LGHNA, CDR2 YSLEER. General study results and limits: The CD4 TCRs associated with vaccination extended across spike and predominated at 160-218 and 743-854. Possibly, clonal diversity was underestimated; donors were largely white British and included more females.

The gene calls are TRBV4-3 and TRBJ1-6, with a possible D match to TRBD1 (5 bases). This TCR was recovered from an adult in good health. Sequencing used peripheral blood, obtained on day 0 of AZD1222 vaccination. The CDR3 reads CASSQFLQGGSPLHF. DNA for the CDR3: TGCGCCAGCAGCCAATTTCTCCAGGGTGGGTCACCCCTCCACTTT.